What follows are 9 T cell receptor beta chains derived from one specimen sequenced in a study of T-cell memory formation after mild COVID-19. From the 5' RACE reads, TCRdb called clonotypes with MiXCR, one entry per CDR3 protein. The repertoire has hundreds of thousands of distinct CDR3 sequences, over 15% of them found once; the top ten carry approximately 8.4%. What was sequenced was PBMCs or a T cell subset sorted from them (not recorded which). The receptors originated from an adult woman who had mild COVID-19 (a few samples of this study predate the infection). Cell type and time point are not known.

CDR3 sequence: CASSLFSLGRRTNYGYTF. The CDR3 DNA reads as TGTGCCAGCAGCTTATTCTCCCTGGGCAGGAGAACTAACTATGGCTACACCTTC. V is TRBV11-2 and J is TRBJ1-2; the D is unclear. V was clipped by 2 bases and J by 0 bases, with 19 bases between them. In germline, CDR1 is SGHAT, CDR2 FQNNGV. The CDR3 is 18 residues long. The full variable domain, with the rest looked up from reference TRBV11-2 and TRBJ1-2, is EAGVAQSPRYKIIEKRQSVAFWCNPISGHATLYWYQQILGQGPKLLIQFQNNGVVDDSQLPKDRFSAERLKGVDSTLKIQPAKLEDSAVYLCASSLFSLGRRTNYGYTFGSGTRLTVV.

V and J are TRBV21-1 and TRBJ2-3; the table names TRBD1, a call not compared with the DNA. TRBV21-1 is a pseudogene locus. CDR3 length: 14 residues. Written as DNA, the CDR3 is TGTGCCAGCAGACAGGGTGATGTGACAGATACGCAGTATTTT. Amino acids: CASRQGDVTDTQYF.

In this sample, this clonotype turned up a few times. The CDR3 bases are TGTGCCAGCAGTGACCCAGCGGGACCTACGTTCGAGCAGTACTTC. Translation: CASSDPAGPTFEQYF. The rearrangement joins TRBV2 to TRBJ2-7; 7 positions match TRBD2. Per the germline V gene, CDR1 is SNHLY and CDR2 is FYNNEI. CDR3 size: 15 residues. V was clipped by 3 bases and J by 6 bases; unmatched bases: 11. Looking up the rest from reference TRBV2 and TRBJ2-7 gives the full variable domain: EPEVTQTPSHQVTQMGQEVILRCVPISNHLYFYWYRQILGQKVEFLVSFYNNEISEKSEIFDDQFSVERPDGSNFTLKIRSTKLEDSAMYFCASSDPAGPTFEQYFGPGTRLTVT.

The chain has TRBV3-1 and TRBJ1-1, with 7 bases matching TRBD1. CDR3 length equals 17 residues. The V gene's germline CDR1 is LGHDT and CDR2 YNNKEL (reference sequence). V gave up 4 bases and J gave up 5 bases; unmatched junction bases: 16. The CDR3 loop reads CASSRTGDRALRTEAFF. The CDR3 nucleotides are TGTGCCAGCAGCCGCACAGGTGACAGGGCTTTAAGGACTGAAGCTTTCTTT.

The J gene is TRBJ1-4, the V gene TRBV12-3 or TRBV12-4, with 10 bases that match TRBD1. V gave up 5 bases and J gave up 8 bases; unmatched junction bases: 14. The CDR3 runs to 17 residues. The CDR3 coding sequence is TGTGCCAGCAGTGCCGACAGGGGGCGCGGGATAGGGGAAAAACTGTTTTTT. Translating gives CASSADRGRGIGEKLFF.

The genes are TRBV30 and TRBJ2-4; 14 bases are shared with TRBD2. Germline assignment: CDR1 GTSNPN and CDR2 SVGIG (reference sequence). This CDR3 contains 17 residues. With 2 bases clipped from V and 2 bases from J, the junction kept 5 bases outside the gene matches. CDR3: CAWSTTSGGAPKNIQYF. The CDR3 nucleotides read TGTGCCTGGAGTACGACTAGCGGGGGGGCGCCCAAAAACATTCAGTACTTC.

This clonotype has a handful of counts. The chain is built from TRBV7-2 and TRBJ2-1; 7 nucleotides match TRBD2. This CDR3 is built from 21 residues. The trim removed 2 bases at V and 0 bases at J, leaving 19 bases unmatched. CDR1 SGHTA and CDR2 FQGNSA come from the germline V gene. The CDR3 spells CASSLPWASGKKVSSYNEQFF. The CDR3 nucleotides read TGTGCCAGCAGCTTACCGTGGGCGAGCGGGAAAAAAGTTTCCTCCTACAATGAGCAGTTCTTC. Filled out from reference TRBV7-2 and TRBJ2-1, the complete variable domain reads GAGVSQSPSNKVTEKGKDVELRCDPISGHTALYWYRQSLGQGLEFLIYFQGNSAPDKSGLPSDRFSAERTGGSVSTLTIQRTQQEDSAVYLCASSLPWASGKKVSSYNEQFFGPGTRLTVL.

This clonotype has just a few counts. The chain combines TRBV3-1 with TRBJ1-6; D is ambiguous. Germline V gene lookup returns CDR1 LGHDT and CDR2 YNNKEL (reference sequence). V shed 7 bases and J shed 4 bases, with 5 bases lying between them. The CDR3 runs 12 residues. The CDR3 sequence is CASKFYNSPLHF. The CDR3 DNA follows: TGTGCCAGCAAGTTTTATAATTCACCCCTCCACTTT.

This clonotype was detected many times. This rearrangement joins TRBV18 to TRBJ1-2; possible D gene TRBD1, 6 bases. V shed 5 bases and J shed 14 bases, with 15 bases lying between them. In germline, CDR1 is KGHSH, CDR2 LQKENI. The CDR3 extends over 11 amino acids. This CDR3 is CASSSGQTGTF. CDR3 nucleotides: TGTGCCAGCTCATCAGGACAGACGGGTACCTTC.